The 31 T cell receptor beta chains given below trace back to one sample, sequenced in a study of human T cells and chemical hapten exposure. Noted time point: patch test 1, 2 weeks after DPC sensitization. Noted treatment: therapeutic diphenylcyclopropenone sensitization with weekly scalp DPC. TCRdb analysed the RACE reads with MiXCR anew, one entry per CDR3 protein. Here the sample spans some 49,000 distinct CDR3 sequences, roughly 9.5% being singletons. The sample was whole blood, taken in connection with sensitization to the hapten diphenylcyclopropenone (DPC). These TCRs come from a woman aged 45-65 years with alopecia areata. Some clones in this sample may be carry-over from other donors' samples.

There are many counts of this clonotype. This chain links TRBV11-2 with TRBJ2-5, with 10 nucleotides matching TRBD2. This CDR3 spans 15 amino acids. V shed 5 bases and J 6 bases; nucleotides not matched to a gene: 9. Germline CDR1 and CDR2: SGHAT and FQNNGV. The CDR3 sequence is CASSPSTSGRKTQYF. The CDR3 region has the DNA TGTGCCAGCAGCCCTTCGACTAGCGGGCGCAAGACCCAGTACTTC.

This clonotype was found many times. This chain joins TRBV11-1 and TRBJ1-1; D remains unclear. V was shortened by 0 bases and J by 1 base, with 9 bases between the two germline ends. The CDR3 spans 15 residues. Germline V CDR1 and CDR2: SGHAT, FQDESV (reference sequence). Here the CDR3 DNA reads TGTGCCAGCAGCTTAGCCCTGGGCAAGAACACTGAAGCTTTCTTT. Protein sequence: CASSLALGKNTEAFF.

The gene calls are TRBV7-9 and TRBJ2-7; D not resolved. Germline assignment: CDR1 SEHNR and CDR2 FQNEAQ (reference sequence). The ends were cut back, 1 base at V and 3 bases at J, with 7 bases in the middle. CDR3 length: 13 residues. CDR3 coding DNA: TGTGCCAGCAGCTTAGGCGCCGGCTACGAGCAGTACTTC. This codes for CASSLGAGYEQYF. The full variable domain, completed using reference TRBV7-9 and TRBJ2-7, is DTGVSQNPRHKITKRGQNVTFRCDPISEHNRLYWYRQTLGQGPEFLTYFQNEAQLEKSRLLSDRFSAERPKGSFSTLEIQRTEQGDSAMYLCASSLGAGYEQYFGPGTRLTVT.

Only a few counts were recorded for this clonotype. The chain recombines TRBV18 with TRBJ1-1; D gene ambiguous. The ends were cut back, 1 base at V and 0 bases at J, with 6 bases in the middle. The CDR3 consists of 14 residues. Germline CDR1 and CDR2: KGHSH and LQKENI. The CDR3 region is CASSPLDMNTEAFF. DNA for the CDR3: TGTGCCAGCTCACCACTAGATATGAACACTGAAGCTTTCTTT. Using reference TRBV18 and TRBJ1-1 for the parts outside the CDR3, the full variable domain is NAGVMQNPRHLVRRRGQEARLRCSPMKGHSHVYWYRQLPEEGLKFMVYLQKENIIDESGMPKERFSAEFPKEGPSILRIQQVVRGDSAAYFCASSPLDMNTEAFFGQGTRLTVV.

There are a few counts of this clonotype. This sequence joins TRBV5-1 and TRBJ2-7; a weak D match, TRBD2 (5 bases). Trimming cost V 5 bases and J 6 bases, with 21 bases left between them. From germline, CDR1 is SGHRS and CDR2 YFSETQ. The CDR3 has 15 amino acids. The CDR3 coding sequence is TGCGCCAGCAGAGGGCATTTAGCGCGGAACGGCGAGCAGTACTTC. Encoded protein: CASRGHLARNGEQYF.

In this sample, this clonotype turned up once. A much larger clone lies one base from this, so it may be a read error. The chain combines TRBV5-1 with TRBJ1-6, with TRBD1 identical over 8 bases. The V segment lost 1 base and the J segment 9 bases; nucleotides outside the gene matches: 12. The CDR3 has 17 amino acids. The V gene's germline CDR1 is SGHRS and CDR2 YFSETQ. CDR3 nucleotide sequence: TGCGCCAGCAGCTTGCTCGACATAGGGACAGGTTCTTCACCCCTCCACTTT. As protein: CASSLLDIGTGSSPLHF.

This clonotype was recorded at least ten times. This chain connects TRBV16 to TRBJ1-5, with D tentatively TRBD1 (6 bases). Germline CDR1 is KGHSY and CDR2 is FQNENV. Trimming stripped 4 bases from V and 4 bases from J, with 14 bases between. The CDR3 has 15 residues. CDR3 in DNA: TGTGCCAGCAGCCCAACCAGACAGGCAAATCAGCCCCAGCATTTT. Translating it yields CASSPTRQANQPQHF. The full variable domain, completed using reference TRBV16 and TRBJ1-5, is GEEVAQTPKHLVRGEGQKAKLYCAPIKGHSYVFWYQQVLKNEFKFLISFQNENVFDETGMPKERFSAKCLPNSPCSLEIQATKLEDSAVYFCASSPTRQANQPQHFGDGTRLSIL.

This clonotype was counted many times. The CDR3, as DNA: TGCAGCCTCTCGCGACAGCTCACAGATACGCAGTATTTT. Translated, it gives CSLSRQLTDTQYF. The rearrangement uses TRBV29-1 and TRBJ2-3; D possibly corresponds to TRBD1 (5 bases). The V end was cut by 8 bases, the J end by 2 bases, with 14 bases between. The germline V gene has CDR1 SQVTM and CDR2 ANQGSEA. The CDR3 is made up of 13 amino acids.

This clonotype has ten or more counts. The CDR3 DNA sequence: TGTGCCACCCTCCCCCTTGACAGGGGGCGAGAGACCCAGTACTTC. Residues: CATLPLDRGRETQYF. The V gene is TRBV27, the J gene TRBJ2-5; TRBD1 aligns across 10 bases. J gave up 4 bases and V 10 bases, and 12 bases lay outside the gene matches. Germline CDR1 is MNHEY and CDR2 is SMNVEV (reference sequence). CDR3 size: 15 residues.

This clonotype was found many times. The rearrangement uses TRBV20-1 and TRBJ2-2, with TRBD2 identical over 10 bases. Looked up from germline, CDR1 is DFQATT and CDR2 is SNEGSKA (reference sequence). The CDR3 loop spans 15 amino acids. Trimming removed 2 bases from V and 4 bases from J; junction bases left unmatched: 4. The CDR3 sequence is CSARRSSGSTGELFF. In DNA, the CDR3 is TGCAGTGCTAGAAGGTCTAGCGGGAGCACCGGGGAGCTGTTTTTT.

CDR3 protein: CASSRDRVSYEQYF. The DNA of the CDR3 is TGTGCCAGCAGCCGGGACAGGGTGAGCTACGAGCAGTACTTC. The chain links TRBV28 to TRBJ2-7; 9 bases are shared with TRBD1. The V gene end was trimmed by 6 bases and the J gene end by 3 bases; junction bases not matched to a gene: 6. This CDR3 has 14 amino acids. Germline V gives CDR1 MDHEN, CDR2 SYDVKM.

This clonotype came up many times. The chain joins TRBV6-5 to TRBJ2-3; no clear D. The length of the CDR3 is 14 residues. The V gene lost 4 bases and the J gene lost 0 bases, with 8 bases spanning the gap. From germline, CDR1 is MNHEY and CDR2 SVGAGI. CDR3 in amino acids: CASSWGSSTDTQYF. The CDR3 DNA reads TGTGCCAGCAGTTGGGGTTCTAGCACAGATACGCAGTATTTT.

This clonotype was counted at least ten times. The rearrangement links TRBV27 to TRBJ2-1; 7 bases are a match to TRBD2. Germline loops: CDR1 MNHEY, CDR2 SMNVEV (reference sequence). CDR3 length: 16 residues. V dropped 2 bases and J dropped 0; count of bases not matched to a gene: 4. This chain's CDR3 is CASSLRDYYSYNEQFF. The CDR3 DNA is TGTGCCAGCAGTTTACGGGACTATTACTCCTACAATGAGCAGTTCTTC.

V usage is TRBV6-2 or TRBV6-3 and J usage is TRBJ1-5; TRBD1 matches at 10 bases. CDR3 length: 16 residues. The germline V gene encodes CDR1 MNHEY and CDR2 SVGEGT. The ends lost 7 bases at V and 7 bases at J; junction bases unmatched: 13. The CDR3 DNA sequence: TGTGCCAGCACCAAGGAGCTGACAGGGGGCGGACAGCCCCAGCATTTT. This gives the protein CASTKELTGGGQPQHF.

The rearrangement links TRBV15 to TRBJ2-7; D unclear. The CDR3 extends over 13 amino acids. V was pared by 0 bases and J by 9 bases, with 12 bases between. Germline assignment: CDR1 LNHNV and CDR2 YYDKDF (reference sequence). CDR3 DNA: TGTGCCACCAGCAGAGATTTAGCCTGGGGGCAGTACTTC. Residues: CATSRDLAWGQYF.

In this sample, this clonotype turned up many times. V is TRBV2 and J is TRBJ1-2, with D perhaps TRBD1 (5 bases). The CDR3 sequence is 14 residues long. The V end lost 0 bases, the J end lost 8 bases, and 13 bases lay between the germline ends. Germline assignment: CDR1 SNHLY and CDR2 FYNNEI. The CDR3 reads CASSEAAGPGGYTF. The CDR3 DNA is TGTGCCAGCAGTGAAGCCGCAGGTCCAGGGGGCTACACCTTC.

This clonotype rates as medium-sized. The V and J genes are TRBV7-2 and TRBJ1-1; D is unresolved. This CDR3 comprises 13 residues. Germline values: CDR1 SGHTA, CDR2 FQGNSA. Trimming stripped 5 bases from V and 8 bases from J, with 15 bases between. The CDR3 reads CASSLLRKSEAFF. CDR3 nucleotide sequence: TGTGCCAGCAGCCTGTTGAGGAAATCGGAAGCTTTCTTT.

The sample holds a few counts of this clonotype. The chain links TRBV11-2 to TRBJ2-7, with no clear D. Trimming took 4 bases from V and 6 from J, leaving 7 bases between them. The CDR3 covers 11 residues. Looked up from germline, CDR1 is SGHAT and CDR2 is FQNNGV. The CDR3 is CASSWSGEQYF. For the CDR3, the DNA is TGTGCCAGCAGCTGGAGTGGCGAGCAGTACTTC. Looking up the rest from reference TRBV11-2 and TRBJ2-7 gives the full variable domain: EAGVAQSPRYKIIEKRQSVAFWCNPISGHATLYWYQQILGQGPKLLIQFQNNGVVDDSQLPKDRFSAERLKGVDSTLKIQPAKLEDSAVYLCASSWSGEQYFGPGTRLTVT.

This clonotype was counted at least ten times. The V and J genes are TRBV2 and TRBJ1-2; a weak D match, TRBD1 (5 bases). There are 16 residues in the CDR3. Germline CDR1 SNHLY, CDR2 FYNNEI. Trimming took off 6 bases at V and 2 bases at J, with 19 bases between the two ends. CDR3 region: CASSPNRRAGNYGYTF. The CDR3 nucleotides read TGTGCCAGCAGCCCAAATCGGAGAGCAGGGAACTATGGCTACACCTTC. Complete variable domain (other parts from reference TRBV2 and TRBJ1-2): EPEVTQTPSHQVTQMGQEVILRCVPISNHLYFYWYRQILGQKVEFLVSFYNNEISEKSEIFDDQFSVERPDGSNFTLKIRSTKLEDSAMYFCASSPNRRAGNYGYTFGSGTRLTVV.

The table lists this clonotype with many counts. This chain uses TRBV11-2 with TRBJ2-3; 11 bases are shared with TRBD2. Per the germline V gene, CDR1 is SGHAT and CDR2 is FQNNGV. The V and J ends lost 5 bases and 4 bases, in that order; junction bases with no gene match: 5. This CDR3 is built from 15 residues. In nucleotides, the CDR3 is TGTGCCAGCAGCGCCGGGACTAGCGGAGCAGATACGCAGTATTTT. This encodes CASSAGTSGADTQYF.

This clonotype was seen a handful of times. The chain combines TRBV5-1 with TRBJ2-7; no firm D call. Between the trimmed V and J ends, which lost 0 bases and 4 bases, there was a span of 8 bases. Germline V gene sequence: CDR1 SGHRS, CDR2 YFSETQ. The CDR3 runs 13 residues. CDR3 sequence (DNA): TGCGCCAGCAGCTTGGGTCTGGAATACGAGCAGTACTTC. Protein sequence: CASSLGLEYEQYF. Variable domain in full (rest from reference TRBV5-1 and TRBJ2-7): KAGVTQTPRYLIKTRGQQVTLSCSPISGHRSVSWYQQTPGQGLQFLFEYFSETQRNKGNFPGRFSGRQFSNSRSEMNVSTLELGDSALYLCASSLGLEYEQYFGPGTRLTVT.

The chain joins TRBV9 to TRBJ2-2; D is unclear. Germline V gives CDR1 SGDLS, CDR2 YYNGEE. This CDR3 has 15 residues. The ends were cut back, 4 bases at V and 4 bases at J, with 14 bases in the middle. This CDR3 reads CASSPGQVLTGELFF. The CDR3 nucleotides read TGTGCCAGCAGCCCCGGGCAGGTGCTCACCGGGGAGCTGTTTTTT.

In this sample, this clonotype turned up many times. The V call is TRBV2, the J call TRBJ2-5, with TRBD2 matching over 12 bases. V lost 5 bases and J lost 4; bases outside the gene matches: 5. The germline V gene encodes CDR1 SNHLY and CDR2 FYNNEI. The CDR3 contains 15 residues. CDR3 in amino acids: CASSITSGRRETQYF. The DNA for the CDR3 is TGTGCCAGCAGTATCACTAGCGGGAGGCGAGAGACCCAGTACTTC.

This clonotype was counted many times. This chain connects TRBV6-1 to TRBJ2-3; maybe TRBD2 (6 bases). Trimming shortened V by 2 bases and J by 2 bases, and 14 bases separated the two germline ends. The CDR3 consists of 16 residues. Germline values: CDR1 MNHNS, CDR2 SASEGT. In nucleotides, the CDR3 is TGTGCCAGCAGTGAATTGGGGACTTTTCTCACAGATACGCAGTATTTT. Its translation is CASSELGTFLTDTQYF.

This clonotype was counted at least ten times. V is TRBV18 and J is TRBJ2-1; 10 nucleotides line up with TRBD1. The V gene's germline CDR1 is KGHSH and CDR2 LQKENI. The trim removed 3 bases at V and 8 bases at J, leaving 4 bases unmatched. This CDR3 is built from 14 residues. The chain's CDR3 is CASSPDRGTDEQFF. The DNA for the CDR3 is TGTGCCAGCTCACCGGACAGGGGGACAGATGAGCAGTTCTTC.

This clonotype was picked up many times. This chain uses TRBV11-2 with TRBJ2-2; TRBD2 agrees at 8 bases. The CDR3 is made up of 17 amino acids. Unmatched junction bases numbered 8, after V lost 5 bases and J lost 0 bases. From germline, CDR1 is SGHAT and CDR2 FQNNGV. The CDR3 coding sequence is TGTGCCAGCAGCCCAACTAGCGGAGAACCGAACACCGGGGAGCTGTTTTTT. Protein product: CASSPTSGEPNTGELFF.

This clonotype was picked up many times. The V gene is TRBV20-1, the J gene TRBJ1-2, with D unclear. The germline CDR1 and CDR2 sequences are DFQATT and SNEGSKA (reference sequence). The CDR3 consists of 11 residues. CDR3 bases: TGCCAGGAGGCCACACCCTATGGCTACACCTTC. Amino acids: CQEATPYGYTF.

This clonotype was observed at least ten times. As DNA, the CDR3 is TGTGCCAGCAGCTCTACAGGCCCCTATAGCAATCAGCCCCAGCATTTT. It specifies CASSSTGPYSNQPQHF. The gene calls are TRBV7-2 and TRBJ1-5; possible D gene TRBD1, 5 bases. V was trimmed by 4 bases and J by 0 bases, leaving 13 bases between them. CDR1 and CDR2 (germline): SGHTA, FQGNSA. The CDR3 has 16 amino acids.

This clonotype was seen many times. The rearrangement uses TRBV20-1 and TRBJ1-5; D is perhaps TRBD1 (6 bases). The CDR3 runs to 15 residues. CDR1 is DFQATT, CDR2 SNEGSKA, per germline (reference sequence). Trimming took off 2 bases at V and 3 bases at J, with 14 bases between the two ends. In DNA, the CDR3 is TGCAGTGCTAGACCACAGGGTTCTTTCAATCAGCCCCAGCATTTT. Encoded protein: CSARPQGSFNQPQHF.

This clonotype appeared a few times. The chain joins TRBV7-2 to TRBJ2-3; D is possibly TRBD2 (6 bases). Trimming removed 8 bases from V and 6 bases from J, with 18 bases in between. There are 14 residues in the CDR3. The germline gives CDR1 SGHTA, CDR2 FQGNSA. The CDR3 DNA reads as TGTGCCAGCCAGGTGGCTGGAGGGTCCGATACGCAGTATTTT. Protein product: CASQVAGGSDTQYF.

The V and J genes are TRBV29-1 and TRBJ1-2; D is undetermined. In germline, CDR1 is SQVTM, CDR2 ANQGSEA. V was clipped by 3 bases and J by 4 bases, with 6 bases between them. The length of the CDR3 is 11 residues. In DNA form, the CDR3 reads TGCAGCGTTGAGGCAGCCTATGGCTACACCTTC. Amino acid sequence: CSVEAAYGYTF.